A selection of T cell receptor beta chains follows, all from one sample in a study of relationships among human T cell subsets. Via MiXCR, TCRdb re-called the multiplex PCR reads, giving one row per CDR3 protein. Of approximately 14,000 distinct CDR3 sequences listed, about 60% were seen once; the top ten hold roughly 2%. The specimen was Tregs sorted from blood. The receptor source for this set is a man aged 40-49 years in good health. Both conserved end residues are part of each CDR3. The D gene is left open where the match is weak. Part of the rows lack a size; the others show once, few, many or a class for expanded clones.

>TRBJ1-5|TRBD1|TRBV20-1|-
TGCAGTGCTAGAGATGCCCTGACAGGGTACCAGCATTTT
CSARDALTGYQHF
>TRBJ2-1|TRBD2|TRBV19|few
TGTGCCAGTACCACGACTAGCGGGAGATACAATGAGCAGTTCTTC
CASTTTSGRYNEQFF
>TRBJ2-5|TRBD2|TRBV5-1|once
TGCGCCAGCAGCTCTGGACTAGCCGGCTTCAGGGAGACCCAGTACTTC
CASSSGLAGFRETQYF
>TRBJ1-2|TRBD1|TRBV6-5|-
TGTGCCAGCAAGGGACAGAATCACTATGGCTACACCTTC
CASKGQNHYGYTF
>TRBJ1-5|-|TRBV4-1|-
TGCGCCAGCAGCCAAGGGGAGGGGTGGGGGAGCAATCAGCCCCAGCATTTT
CASSQGEGWGSNQPQHF
>TRBJ2-3|-|TRBV19|-
TGTGCCAGTACCAGTATGGGTGCAGCTAGCACAGATACGCAGTATTTT
CASTSMGAASTDTQYF
>TRBJ2-5|-|TRBV27|-
TGTGCCAGCAGTCCTCAGGGGAACCAAGAGACCCAGTACTTC
CASSPQGNQETQYF
>TRBJ2-5|-|TRBV28|-
TGTGCCAGCAGGGGAGGGGGCGCGGTAGAGACCCAGTACTTC
CASRGGGAVETQYF
>TRBJ2-1|TRBD2|TRBV7-2|-
TGTGCCAGCAGCTCCCGGCTAGCGGGCTCCTACAATGAGCAGTTCTTC
CASSSRLAGSYNEQFF
>TRBJ2-5|TRBD1|TRBV5-1|-
TGCGCCAGCAGCCCGGGACAGATCCAAGAGACCCAGTACTTC
CASSPGQIQETQYF
>TRBJ2-5|-|TRBV6-1|-
TGTGCCAGCAGTGAATCTGCAGGTGGCTTCGGCGAAGAGACCCAGTACTTC
CASSESAGGFGEETQYF
>TRBJ1-5|-|TRBV29-1|once
TGCAGCGCGGGACATTCGATCAATCAGCCCCAGCATTTT
CSAGHSINQPQHF
>TRBJ2-7|-|TRBV4-1|-
TGCGCCAGCAGCCATAACAGGGACTACGAGCAGTACTTC
CASSHNRDYEQYF
>TRBJ2-2|-|TRBV10-3|once
TGTGCCATCAGTGGGGCCGGGGAGCTGTTTTTT
CAISGAGELFF
>TRBJ1-6|-|TRBV4-1|-
TGCGCCAGCAGCCAAGTAGGAAGGGCCTATAATTCACCCCTCCACTTT
CASSQVGRAYNSPLHF
>TRBJ2-2|-|TRBV19|-
TGTGCCAGTAACCTGAACGGCCTGAGTTCGTCTGAGCTGTTTTTT
CASNLNGLSSSELFF
>TRBJ2-5|-|TRBV12-3/TRBV12-4|once
TGTGCCAGCAGTTTTACTCCGGAGACCCAGTACTTC
CASSFTPETQYF
>TRBJ2-3|TRBD2|TRBV5-1|-
TGCGCCAGCAGCTCGGGACTAGCGGGTCTAGGCACAGATACGCAGTATTTT
CASSSGLAGLGTDTQYF
>TRBJ1-3|-|TRBV7-2|-
TGTGCCAGCAGCCCGGGAGTTGCAGGGGCGCCGGACACCATATATTTT
CASSPGVAGAPDTIYF
>TRBJ2-1|TRBD2|TRBV27|-
TGTGCCAGCAGTAGGAGCGGGAGAGTGAATGAGCAGTTCTTC
CASSRSGRVNEQFF
>TRBJ1-3|-|TRBV5-8|-
TGTGCCAGCAGCTTATGGGGGTATGCCCCTGGAAACACCATATATTTT
CASSLWGYAPGNTIYF
>TRBJ1-5|-|TRBV28|-
TGTGCCAGCAGTTTTTCACCCGGGTTCGGGTCATTAAATCAGCCCCAGCATTTT
CASSFSPGFGSLNQPQHF
>TRBJ2-3|-|TRBV5-1|-
TGCGCCAGCAGCTACCAAAGCGACGGCACAGATACGCAGTATTTT
CASSYQSDGTDTQYF
>TRBJ2-1|-|TRBV28|-
TGTGCCAGCACCACTCGGGGGCTGGGGTCTGAGCAGTTCTTC
CASTTRGLGSEQFF
>TRBJ2-1|-|TRBV28|-
TGTGCCAGCCGTAAGGCTAGCTCCTACAATGAGCAGTTCTTC
CASRKASSYNEQFF
>TRBJ1-5|-|TRBV7-6|-
TGTGCCAGCAGCAAGGACAGTGGCAATCAGCCCCAGCATTTT
CASSKDSGNQPQHF
>TRBJ2-2|TRBD1|TRBV12-3/TRBV12-4|-
TGTGCCAGCAGTCCCAGGGGGCTCGGCACCGGGGAGCTGTTTTTT
CASSPRGLGTGELFF
>TRBJ2-5|TRBD2|TRBV29-1|-
TGCAGCGTCGCCGGGACTAGCACTAGAGAGACCCAGTACTTC
CSVAGTSTRETQYF
>TRBJ2-6|-|TRBV20-1|-
TGCAGTGCTAGACCTACAGGGTCCGGGGCCAACGTCCTGACTTTC
CSARPTGSGANVLTF
>TRBJ2-4|-|TRBV9|-
TGTGCCAGCAGCGTAGGTAACAGACAAAACATTCAGTACTTC
CASSVGNRQNIQYF